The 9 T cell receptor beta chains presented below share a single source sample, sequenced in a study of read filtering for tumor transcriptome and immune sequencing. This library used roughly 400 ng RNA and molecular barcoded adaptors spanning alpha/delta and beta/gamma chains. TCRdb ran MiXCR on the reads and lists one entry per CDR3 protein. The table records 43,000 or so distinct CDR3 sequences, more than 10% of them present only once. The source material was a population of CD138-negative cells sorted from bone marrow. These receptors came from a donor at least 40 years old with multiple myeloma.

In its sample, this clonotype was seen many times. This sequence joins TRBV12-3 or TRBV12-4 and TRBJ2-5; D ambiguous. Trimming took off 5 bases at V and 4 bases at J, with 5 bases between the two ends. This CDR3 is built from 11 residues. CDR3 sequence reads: CASSPRETQYF. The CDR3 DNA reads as TGTGCCAGCAGTCCCCGAGAGACCCAGTACTTC.

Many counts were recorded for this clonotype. CDR3 in DNA: TGTGCCAGCACCCCGCCGGGGAGGCATGGCTACACCTTC. It translates to CASTPPGRHGYTF. The genes are TRBV3-1 and TRBJ1-2, with D unclear. V was trimmed by 7 bases and J by 6 bases, leaving 15 bases between them. The CDR3 totals 13 residues. CDR1 LGHDT and CDR2 YNNKEL come from the germline V gene (reference sequence). The variable domain in full, with the rest retrieved from reference TRBV3-1 and TRBJ1-2, is DTAVSQTPKYLVTQMGNDKSIKCEQNLGHDTMYWYKQDSKKFLKIMFSYNNKELIINETVPNRFSPKSPDKAHLNLHINSLELGDSAVYFCASTPPGRHGYTFGSGTRLTVV.

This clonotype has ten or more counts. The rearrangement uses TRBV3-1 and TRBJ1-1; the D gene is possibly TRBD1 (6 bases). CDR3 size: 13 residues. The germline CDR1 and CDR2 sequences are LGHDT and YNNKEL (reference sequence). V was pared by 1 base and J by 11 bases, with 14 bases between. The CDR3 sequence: CASSQGWGAGAFF. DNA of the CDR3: TGTGCCAGCAGCCAAGGTTGGGGGGCCGGCGCTTTCTTT.

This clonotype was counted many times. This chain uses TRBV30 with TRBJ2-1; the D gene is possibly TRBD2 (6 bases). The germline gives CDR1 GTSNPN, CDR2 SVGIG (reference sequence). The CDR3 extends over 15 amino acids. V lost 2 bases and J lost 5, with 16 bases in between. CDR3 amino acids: CAWSRTINRNNEQFF. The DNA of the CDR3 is TGTGCCTGGAGTCGGACTATTAACCGCAACAATGAGCAGTTCTTC.

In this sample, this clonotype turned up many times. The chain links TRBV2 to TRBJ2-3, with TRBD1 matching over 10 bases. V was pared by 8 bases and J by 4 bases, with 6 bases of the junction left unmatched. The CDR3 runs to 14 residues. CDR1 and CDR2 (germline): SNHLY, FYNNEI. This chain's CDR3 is CASRGDRGPDTQYF. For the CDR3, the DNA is TGTGCCAGCCGAGGGGACAGGGGTCCAGATACGCAGTATTTT.

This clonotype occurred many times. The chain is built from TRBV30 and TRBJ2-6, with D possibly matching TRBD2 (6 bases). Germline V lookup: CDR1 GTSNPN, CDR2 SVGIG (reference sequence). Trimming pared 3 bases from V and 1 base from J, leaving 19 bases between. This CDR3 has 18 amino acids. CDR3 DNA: TGTGCCTGGAGCGTGGCGGGACGAGGGGTTTCTGGGGCCAACGTCCTGACTTTC. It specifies CAWSVAGRGVSGANVLTF.

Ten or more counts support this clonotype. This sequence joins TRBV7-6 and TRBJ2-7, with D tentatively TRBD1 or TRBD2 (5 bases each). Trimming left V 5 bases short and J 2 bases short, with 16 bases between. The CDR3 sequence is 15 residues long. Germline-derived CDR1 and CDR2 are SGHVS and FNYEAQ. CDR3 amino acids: CASSKEAGATYEQYF. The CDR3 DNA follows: TGTGCCAGCAGCAAAGAGGCCGGGGCCACCTACGAGCAGTACTTC.

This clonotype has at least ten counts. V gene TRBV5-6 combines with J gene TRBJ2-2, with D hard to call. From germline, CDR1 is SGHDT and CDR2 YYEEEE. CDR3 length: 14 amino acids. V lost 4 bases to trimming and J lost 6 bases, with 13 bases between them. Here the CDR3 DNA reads TGTGCCAGCAGCCGAGGAGCCGAATCCGGGGAGCTGTTTTTT. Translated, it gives CASSRGAESGELFF.

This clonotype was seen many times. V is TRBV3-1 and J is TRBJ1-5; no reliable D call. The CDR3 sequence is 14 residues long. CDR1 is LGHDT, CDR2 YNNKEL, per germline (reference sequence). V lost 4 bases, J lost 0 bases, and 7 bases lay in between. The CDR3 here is CASSRGYSNQPQHF. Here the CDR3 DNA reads TGTGCCAGCAGCCGAGGTTATAGCAATCAGCCCCAGCATTTT.